Below are 23 T cell receptor beta chains sequenced from a single sample in a study of response to subunit inactivated influenza vaccine listed by TCRdb under 2018. Libraries were prepared through RT-PCR. This sample was sequenced with an Illumina HiSeq 2500. TCRdb trimmed public reads at Q25 via fastp, called clones via MiXCR and kept in-frame beta chains. Rows merge per CDR3 protein into single entries with the most common DNA and genes. Here the sample has about 540,000 distinct CDR3 sequences; around 25% occur a single time. 2.5% to 3% of the sample comes from the top ten. These sequences were also reported in another study, on T cells expressing NK-cell markers. Reported in the second study: TCR beta cDNA libraries were prepared using 5'RACE template switching, which introduced a universal primer site and unique molecular identifiers.

This sample comprised CD4+ T cells sorted from PBMCs, obtained less than 13 days after vaccination. The receptors originated from a man aged 50 or older who received an inactivated influenza vaccine. Donor details come from another sample of the same person, matched by shared clones.

The chain couples TRBV3-1 to TRBJ2-7, with D possibly being TRBD2 (6 bases). Germline CDR1 reads LGHDT; CDR2 reads YNNKEL (reference sequence). This CDR3 has 15 residues. Trimming removed 7 bases at V and 2 bases at J, with 18 bases between. CDR3 DNA: TGTGCCAGCACATCGTCCGGGACGGGGGCCTACGAGCAGTACTTC. This translates into CASTSSGTGAYEQYF.

This clonotype has a handful of counts. V gene TRBV5-1 combines with J gene TRBJ2-3; 9 nucleotides agree with TRBD1. This CDR3 spans 15 amino acids. Germline CDR1 is SGHRS and CDR2 is YFSETQ. After removal of 4 bases from V and 2 bases from J, the junction contained 5 bases not matched to a gene. The CDR3 DNA reads TGCGCCAGCAGCCCAGACAGGGGGGACACAGATACGCAGTATTTT. It translates to CASSPDRGDTDTQYF.

This clonotype has just a few counts. This CDR3 is CASSSGLAGDLADTQYF. The CDR3 bases are TGTGCCAGCAGCTCGGGACTAGCGGGGGATCTCGCAGATACGCAGTATTTT. This chain uses TRBV7-2 with TRBJ2-3; 14 bases agree with TRBD2. Trimming at V came to 4 bases and at J to 4 bases, leaving 7 bases not matched to a gene. CDR1 and CDR2 (germline): SGHTA, FQGNSA. CDR3 size: 17 residues.

The V and J genes are TRBV15 and TRBJ2-3, with 9 nucleotides matching TRBD2. The trim removed 4 bases at V and 4 bases at J, leaving 12 bases unmatched. This CDR3 has 17 amino acids. The germline V gene has CDR1 LNHNV and CDR2 YYDKDF (reference sequence). The CDR3 DNA reads as TGTGCCACCAGCAAAGAGTTGGCGGGAGGGCCTTCAGATACGCAGTATTTT. Residues: CATSKELAGGPSDTQYF.

There are a few counts of this clonotype. J is TRBJ2-7 and V is TRBV6-1; perhaps TRBD1 as D (5 bases). Germline lookup yields CDR1 MNHNS and CDR2 SASEGT. Trimming stripped 3 bases from V and 2 bases from J, with 8 bases between. The CDR3 has 13 amino acids. The DNA of the CDR3 is TGTGCCAGCAGTGATCAGGGTACCTACGAGCAGTACTTC. This codes for CASSDQGTYEQYF.

V is TRBV10-3 and J is TRBJ2-5; 8 positions agree with TRBD2. The CDR3 runs 13 residues. The V segment lost 10 bases and the J segment 6 bases; nucleotides outside the gene matches: 10. Germline CDR1 ENHRY, CDR2 SYGVKD. Written as DNA, the CDR3 is TGTGCCACCGCCGGGGGGGCCGAGCAGACCCAGTACTTC. This sequence encodes CATAGGAEQTQYF.

The chain is built from TRBV20-1 and TRBJ2-1; TRBD2 matches 12 bases. The germline CDR1 and CDR2 sequences are DFQATT and SNEGSKA (reference sequence). The V gene end was trimmed by 2 bases and the J gene end by 8 bases; junction bases not matched to a gene: 7. The CDR3 covers 15 residues. Here the CDR3 reads CSARPTSGGQDEQFF. The CDR3 nucleotides are TGCAGTGCTAGACCCACTAGCGGGGGGCAGGATGAGCAGTTCTTC.

This clonotype showed up just a few times. The chain combines TRBV20-1 with TRBJ2-1; D remains unclear. Trimming cost V 3 bases and J 8 bases, with 20 bases left between them. The germline V gene has CDR1 DFQATT and CDR2 SNEGSKA (reference sequence). The CDR3 is 15 residues long. CDR3 protein: CSARRHIESSDEQFF. CDR3 sequence (DNA): TGCAGTGCTAGGCGACATATCGAGTCTTCGGATGAGCAGTTCTTC.

The V gene is TRBV6-2 or TRBV6-3, the J gene TRBJ2-1; D gene uncertain. From germline, CDR1 is MNHEY and CDR2 SVGEGT. Between the trimmed V and J ends, which lost 5 bases and 0 bases, there was a span of 20 bases. This CDR3 region has 18 residues. This CDR3 reads CASSQPKTDPNSYNEQFF. The DNA for the CDR3 is TGTGCCAGCAGTCAACCAAAGACTGACCCTAACTCCTACAATGAGCAGTTCTTC.

This clonotype was seen a handful of times. The gene calls are TRBV2 and TRBJ2-3; 12 bases align to TRBD2. The germline CDR1 and CDR2 sequences are SNHLY and FYNNEI. This CDR3 region has 16 residues. The ends lost 7 bases at V and 5 bases at J; junction bases unmatched: 10. CDR3 nucleotide sequence: TGTGCCAGCACCGTTGGACTAGCGGGGCCCATAGATACGCAGTATTTT. Translation: CASTVGLAGPIDTQYF.

This rearrangement joins TRBV7-3 to TRBJ2-3; D gene uncertain. In germline, CDR1 is SGHTA, CDR2 FQGTGA. This CDR3 spans 18 amino acids. V was pared by 1 base and J by 2 bases, with 19 bases between. The DNA of the CDR3 is TGTGCCAGCAGCTTAATCCCCTCCAGGACGCGACCCACAGATACGCAGTATTTT. Translation: CASSLIPSRTRPTDTQYF.

This CDR3 reads CASGKREASYNEQFF. The CDR3 region has the DNA TGTGCCAGTGGGAAGAGGGAAGCCTCCTACAATGAGCAGTTCTTC. The rearrangement uses TRBV2 and TRBJ2-1, with a weak D call TRBD2 (5 bases). The CDR3 covers 15 residues. Trimming removed 9 bases from V and 0 bases from J, with 15 bases in between. Germline V gives CDR1 SNHLY, CDR2 FYNNEI.

This clonotype occurred a few times. The rearrangement joins TRBV9 to TRBJ2-7, with 9 bases that match TRBD2. The CDR3 sequence is 13 residues long. In germline, CDR1 is SGDLS, CDR2 YYNGEE. V shed 6 bases and J 6 bases; nucleotides not matched to a gene: 7. In DNA, the CDR3 is TGTGCCAGCACCTCGGGACTAGCCGGCGAGCAGTACTTC. The encoded protein is CASTSGLAGEQYF.

The chain joins TRBV7-8 to TRBJ2-1; no clear D. The CDR3 is 15 amino acids. Between the trimmed V and J ends, which lost 1 base and 4 bases, there was a span of 11 bases. The germline gives CDR1 SGHVS, CDR2 FQNEAQ. CDR3 amino acids: CASSLGRILYNEQFF. DNA for the CDR3: TGTGCCAGCAGCTTAGGACGGATACTTTACAATGAGCAGTTCTTC. The full variable domain, in which reference TRBV7-8 and TRBJ2-1 provide the parts outside the CDR3, is GAGVSQSPRYKVAKRGQDVALRCDPISGHVSLFWYQQALGQGPEFLTYFQNEAQLDKSGLPSDRFFAERPEGSVSTLKIQRTQQEDSAVYLCASSLGRILYNEQFFGPGTRLTVL.

There are a few counts of this clonotype. V usage is TRBV28 and J usage is TRBJ2-1, with 14 nucleotides matching TRBD2. The CDR3 contains 17 residues. V trimming: 6 bases; J trimming: 7 bases; junction bases outside the gene matches: 11. Germline V CDR1 and CDR2: MDHEN, SYDVKM. The CDR3 nucleotides are TGTGCCAGCAGACCAAGGCCGGGACTAGCGGGAGTGAATGAGCAGTTCTTC. Translating it yields CASRPRPGLAGVNEQFF.

The chain employs TRBV12-3 or TRBV12-4 and TRBJ1-4; perhaps TRBD1 as D (6 bases). V was clipped by 6 bases and J by 5 bases, with 13 bases between them. CDR3 size: 14 residues. CDR3 sequence reads: CASSPARGNEKLFF. CDR3 bases: TGTGCCAGCAGCCCAGCAAGGGGGAATGAAAAACTGTTTTTT.

Ten or more counts support this clonotype. The chain employs TRBV28 and TRBJ2-7; D perhaps matches TRBD2 (6 bases). V lost 4 bases to trimming and J lost 3 bases, with 19 bases between them. The CDR3 has 16 residues. From germline, CDR1 is MDHEN and CDR2 SYDVKM. The CDR3 DNA sequence: TGTGCCAGCAGTTGGCAGTCCCTAGCGCAGAACTACGAGCAGTACTTC. Its translation is CASSWQSLAQNYEQYF.

The table lists this clonotype with a count of one. This sequence joins TRBV6-1 and TRBJ2-3, with 7 bases identical to TRBD2. J lost 3 bases, V lost 6 bases, and 6 bases had no gene match. The CDR3 runs 14 residues. Germline V gene sequence: CDR1 MNHNS, CDR2 SASEGT. CDR3 nucleotides: TGTGCCAGCAGCTTCGGACTAGTTACAGATACGCAGTATTTT. Protein: CASSFGLVTDTQYF.

The chain recombines TRBV19 with TRBJ1-6; 11 positions match TRBD1. CDR3 length: 15 amino acids. In germline, CDR1 is LNHDA, CDR2 SQIVND (reference sequence). The V segment lost 6 bases and the J segment 9 bases; nucleotides outside the gene matches: 7. The CDR3 coding sequence is TGTGCCAGTAGCGTACCGGGACAGGGGGTTTCACCCCTCCACTTT. This translates into CASSVPGQGVSPLHF.

This clonotype was counted a few times. The gene calls are TRBV15 and TRBJ2-1; 7 bases match TRBD2. Germline loops: CDR1 LNHNV, CDR2 YYDKDF (reference sequence). This CDR3 contains 16 residues. The J segment lost 6 bases and the V segment lost 2 bases, leaving 10 bases of the junction unmatched. CDR3 protein: CATSRITGTTSNEQFF. CDR3 coding DNA: TGTGCCACCAGCAGAATTACCGGGACTACCTCCAATGAGCAGTTCTTC.

In this sample, this clonotype turned up a few times. The chain uses TRBV5-1 and TRBJ2-7, with D possibly TRBD2 on 5 matching bases. Germline V gene lookup returns CDR1 SGHRS and CDR2 YFSETQ. The V end lost 0 bases, the J end lost 2 bases, and 18 bases lay between the germline ends. The CDR3 is 17 amino acids. CDR3 in amino acids: CASSLAFGEGSTYEQYF. The CDR3 bases are TGCGCCAGCAGCTTGGCGTTCGGGGAAGGGAGTACCTACGAGCAGTACTTC.

The chain combines TRBV28 with TRBJ1-1, with TRBD1 as a possible D gene (5 bases). CDR3 length equals 14 residues. Germline lookup yields CDR1 MDHEN and CDR2 SYDVKM. Trimming removed 6 bases from V and 6 bases from J, with 17 bases in between. CDR3 loop: CASSLRPRGSEAFF. The CDR3 coding sequence is TGTGCCAGCAGCCTCCGGCCCCGGGGGTCTGAAGCTTTCTTT.

This clonotype has just a few counts. The genes are TRBV6-5 and TRBJ1-5; D is perhaps TRBD1 (5 bases). Trimming removed 2 bases at V and 0 bases at J, with 8 bases between. Germline loops: CDR1 MNHEY, CDR2 SVGAGI. The CDR3 runs to 15 residues. The CDR3 DNA reads TGTGCCAGCAGTTACGGGGCGAATAGCAATCAGCCCCAGCATTTT. Translation: CASSYGANSNQPQHF.